The 24 T cell receptor beta chains given below trace back to one sample, sequenced in a study of blood T cell repertoires in COVID-19 (dated by TCRdb to 2019 to 2021). Library preparation used the immunoSEQ multiplex PCR assay. This immuneACCESS table, as held by TCRdb, lists in-frame sequences with V and J called but not all clones. Of the missing ones, under half trace to an unresolved V gene in checked studies; the others have no known cause. The sample table shows approximately 80,000 clones, and about 73% are seen once. The top ten clonotypes cover over 5.5% of the sample. Input material: peripheral blood. The receptors were gathered from a man in his forties or fifties with active or convalescent COVID-19.

CDR3 nucleotides: TGTGCCAGTAGGGTTAGGGACTTCACAGATACGCAGTATTTT. It translates to CASRVRDFTDTQYF. The chain uses TRBV19 and TRBJ2-3; maybe TRBD2 (6 bases). There are 14 residues in the CDR3. V was shortened by 6 bases and J by 2 bases, with 12 bases between the two germline ends. From germline, CDR1 is LNHDA and CDR2 SQIVND (reference sequence).

This clone came up a few times. J is TRBJ1-2 and V is TRBV7-9; 7 nucleotides agree with TRBD1. The trim removed 5 bases at V and 0 bases at J, leaving 9 bases unmatched. CDR3 size: 16 residues. The germline V gene encodes CDR1 SEHNR and CDR2 FQNEAQ (reference sequence). The chain's CDR3 is CASSPSPGQTNYGYTF. DNA of the CDR3: TGTGCCAGCAGCCCGTCCCCGGGACAGACTAACTATGGCTACACCTTC.

V gene TRBV5-4 combines with J gene TRBJ1-2, with TRBD1 matching over 10 bases. V was pared by 4 bases and J by 0 bases, with 6 bases of the junction left unmatched. The CDR3 is made up of 16 amino acids. The germline gives CDR1 SGHNT, CDR2 YYREEE (reference sequence). The CDR3 coding sequence is TGTGCCAGCAGCCCCGCGGACAGGGGGGCTAACTATGGCTACACCTTC. Protein: CASSPADRGANYGYTF.

The V and J genes are TRBV2 and TRBJ2-7; possibly TRBD2 for D (5 bases). Per the germline V gene, CDR1 is SNHLY and CDR2 is FYNNEI. The CDR3 covers 13 residues. V was pared by 3 bases and J by 9 bases, with 15 bases between. CDR3 sequence: CASSDPDRELQYF. The CDR3 nucleotides are TGTGCCAGCAGTGATCCGGACCGGGAATTGCAGTACTTC.

This clone was recorded a few times. This chain joins TRBV6-2 or TRBV6-3 and TRBJ1-2, with D uncertain. Trimming cost V 0 bases and J 4 bases, with 9 bases left between them. CDR3 length: 14 amino acids. Germline assignment: CDR1 MNHEY and CDR2 SVGEGT. The CDR3 here is CASSYSTGIYGYTF. Here the CDR3 DNA reads TGTGCCAGCAGTTACTCGACGGGAATCTATGGCTACACCTTC.

The chain uses TRBV15 and TRBJ1-2, with D perhaps TRBD1 (5 bases). The germline V gene has CDR1 LNHNV and CDR2 YYDKDF (reference sequence). Trimming took off 2 bases at V and 8 bases at J, with 18 bases between the two ends. CDR3 size: 15 residues. The CDR3 nucleotides are TGTGCCACCAGCAGATCTTTGACAGACTCTATGGGCTACACCTTC. Protein product: CATSRSLTDSMGYTF.

The chain has TRBV6-5 and TRBJ1-4; D uncertain. The CDR3 consists of 13 residues. Germline V gives CDR1 MNHEY, CDR2 SVGAGI. Trimming took off 3 bases at V and 6 bases at J, with 8 bases between the two ends. CDR3 sequence (DNA): TGTGCCAGCAGTTATACTCGGGATGAAAAACTGTTTTTT. Protein sequence: CASSYTRDEKLFF.

The chain combines TRBV5-1 with TRBJ1-2; perhaps TRBD1 as D (5 bases). V was clipped by 1 base and J by 2 bases, with 9 bases between them. The CDR3 is 14 residues long. Germline-derived CDR1 and CDR2 are SGHRS and YFSETQ. CDR3 sequence (DNA): TGCGCCAGCAGCTTGAATTCAGGGAACTATGGCTACACCTTC. Translated: CASSLNSGNYGYTF.

This sequence joins TRBV7-3 and TRBJ2-2; a possible D gene is TRBD2 (5 bases). V lost 1 base and J 7 bases, leaving 19 bases between the germline ends. The germline V gene encodes CDR1 SGHTA and CDR2 FQGTGA. This CDR3 spans 17 amino acids. The DNA of the CDR3 is TGTGCCAGCAGCTTAAGACCCTCCGCGGGCGGCGGCGGGGAGCTGTTTTTT. It translates to CASSLRPSAGGGGELFF.

The rearrangement links TRBV7-9 to TRBJ2-2; D is ambiguous. This CDR3 contains 16 residues. V dropped 1 base and J dropped 1 base, with 10 bases sitting between them. Per the germline V gene, CDR1 is SEHNR and CDR2 is FQNEAQ (reference sequence). This CDR3 reads CASSLGGSLNTGELFF. In DNA form, the CDR3 reads TGTGCCAGCAGCTTAGGTGGTAGCTTGAACACCGGGGAGCTGTTTTTT.

This chain links TRBV5-3 with TRBJ2-1; D not resolved. TRBV5-3 is known as an ORF, though its function is uncertain. V lost 3 bases to trimming and J lost 7 bases, with 14 bases between them. The CDR3 totals 14 residues. CDR3 residues: CARSSHLIENEQFF. In DNA, the CDR3 is TGTGCCAGAAGCTCCCACCTCATCGAGAATGAGCAGTTCTTC.

This clone has just one count. The chain links TRBV7-6 to TRBJ2-5, with D uncertain. The V end was cut by 2 bases, the J end by 4 bases, with 8 bases between. Germline loops: CDR1 SGHVS, CDR2 FNYEAQ. The CDR3 sequence is 13 residues long. CDR3 amino acids: CASSLTSRETQYF. CDR3 DNA: TGTGCCAGCAGCTTAACCAGTCGAGAGACCCAGTACTTC.

This chain links TRBV2 with TRBJ1-2; 12 nucleotides match TRBD1. Trimming removed 9 bases from V and 2 bases from J; junction bases left unmatched: 13. Per the germline V gene, CDR1 is SNHLY and CDR2 is FYNNEI. The length of the CDR3 is 17 residues. The CDR3 reads CASFSGTGGSDNYGYTF. The CDR3 DNA is TGTGCCAGTTTTTCCGGGACAGGGGGCAGTGACAACTATGGCTACACCTTC. Filled out from reference TRBV2 and TRBJ1-2, the complete variable domain reads EPEVTQTPSHQVTQMGQEVILRCVPISNHLYFYWYRQILGQKVEFLVSFYNNEISEKSEIFDDQFSVERPDGSNFTLKIRSTKLEDSAMYFCASFSGTGGSDNYGYTFGSGTRLTVV.

This chain links TRBV9 with TRBJ2-1; 8 bases are a match to TRBD1. The CDR3 extends over 19 amino acids. The germline V gene has CDR1 SGDLS and CDR2 YYNGEE. Losses at the gene ends were 0 bases for V and 0 bases for J; bases not matched to a gene: 11. The CDR3 region has the DNA TGTGCCAGCAGCGTAGCTACCCGGACAGGGACCCGCTCCTACAATGAGCAGTTCTTC. Translated, it gives CASSVATRTGTRSYNEQFF.

The J gene is TRBJ1-3, the V gene TRBV6-5, with D perhaps TRBD1 (6 bases). Germline CDR1 is MNHEY and CDR2 is SVGAGI. V dropped 6 bases and J dropped 4 bases, with 16 bases sitting between them. This CDR3 contains 15 residues. This chain's CDR3 is CASSPDGGHGNTIYF. CDR3 nucleotides: TGTGCCAGCAGCCCCGACGGGGGGCACGGAAACACCATATATTTT.

V is TRBV12-5 and J is TRBJ2-5; perhaps TRBD2 as D (5 bases). Per the germline V gene, CDR1 is LGHNT and CDR2 is FRNRAP. The V end was cut by 8 bases, the J end by 2 bases, with 15 bases between. The CDR3 has 14 residues. The CDR3 DNA follows: TGTGCTAGTTCCCGAGCGGCCCCACAAGAGACCCAGTACTTC. Encoded protein: CASSRAAPQETQYF.

This chain uses TRBV10-3 with TRBJ2-5, with 12 bases identical to TRBD2. V shed 9 bases and J 1 base; nucleotides not matched to a gene: 12. This CDR3 comprises 17 residues. Per the germline V gene, CDR1 is ENHRY and CDR2 is SYGVKD. The CDR3 is CAIRPSGGAPSQETQYF. The CDR3 nucleotides are TGTGCCATTCGTCCTAGCGGGGGGGCGCCGTCCCAAGAGACCCAGTACTTC.

The V gene is TRBV9, the J gene TRBJ1-5; D gene ambiguous. Trimming removed 0 bases at V and 0 bases at J, with 4 bases between. CDR3 length: 14 amino acids. In germline, CDR1 is SGDLS, CDR2 YYNGEE. CDR3 in amino acids: CASSVGDSNQPQHF. The CDR3 DNA follows: TGTGCCAGCAGCGTAGGAGATAGCAATCAGCCCCAGCATTTT.

This clone has ten or more counts. This sequence joins TRBV5-4 and TRBJ2-5; possibly TRBD1 for D (6 bases). The CDR3 sequence is 14 residues long. V lost 4 bases and J lost 0, with 10 bases in between. Germline CDR1 SGHNT, CDR2 YYREEE (reference sequence). DNA for the CDR3: TGTGCCAGCAGCCGGACAGTGTACCAAGAGACCCAGTACTTC. Translating it yields CASSRTVYQETQYF.

The genes are TRBV6-4 and TRBJ1-2, with 8 bases aligning to TRBD1. The CDR3 is 14 amino acids. The trim removed 2 bases at V and 8 bases at J, leaving 7 bases unmatched. Looked up from germline, CDR1 is MRHNA and CDR2 is SNTAGT. The CDR3 loop reads CASSDDRGVRGYTF. The CDR3 region has the DNA TGTGCCAGCAGTGACGACAGGGGAGTAAGAGGCTACACCTTC.

A few counts support this clone. The rearrangement uses TRBV4-3 and TRBJ1-4; 8 positions match TRBD1. CDR1 is LGHNA and CDR2 is YSLEER in the germline V gene. The V segment lost 2 bases and the J segment 6 bases; nucleotides outside the gene matches: 11. The CDR3 loop spans 17 amino acids. CDR3 DNA sequence: TGCGCCAGCAGCCAACAATTTACAGGGGGAATGGATGAAAAACTGTTTTTT. Translated, it gives CASSQQFTGGMDEKLFF.

The chain links TRBV12-3 or TRBV12-4 to TRBJ1-5; no clear D gene. Trimming shortened V by 6 bases and J by 7 bases, and 10 bases separated the two germline ends. CDR3 length: 12 amino acids. The CDR3 loop is CASRFPPQPQHF. The CDR3 DNA is TGTGCCAGCAGGTTCCCTCCCCAGCCCCAGCATTTT.

The rearrangement uses TRBV10-3 and TRBJ1-5; possibly TRBD1 for D (5 bases). Germline values: CDR1 ENHRY, CDR2 SYGVKD. CDR3 length equals 17 residues. Trimming left V 0 bases short and J 3 bases short, with 15 bases between. CDR3 nucleotide sequence: TGTGCCATCAGTGAGTCGGCGGGAAGGGGACTCAATCAGCCCCAGCATTTT. It translates to CAISESAGRGLNQPQHF.

The chain is built from TRBV3-1 (or the pseudogene TRBV3-2) and TRBJ2-1; 13 nucleotides match TRBD2. This CDR3 comprises 15 residues. The ends lost 4 bases at V and 9 bases at J; junction bases unmatched: 6. Germline V gives CDR1 LGHDT, CDR2 YNNKEL (reference sequence). CDR3 amino acids: CASSPSGTSGVEQFF. For the CDR3, the DNA is TGTGCCAGCAGCCCATCCGGGACTAGCGGGGTTGAGCAGTTCTTC.